This passage covers 26 T cell receptor beta chains from one sample sequenced in a study of identical twins' blood T cells. One entry per CDR3 protein, called by TCRdb with MiXCR from the 5' RACE reads. This table holds hundreds of thousands of distinct CDR3 sequences, about 28% found once. The sample taken for sequencing was PBMCs. The source is a woman aged 18-50 years in good health.

The V and J genes are TRBV20-1 and TRBJ2-1; D gene uncertain. This CDR3 has 12 residues. CDR1 is DFQATT and CDR2 is SNEGSKA in the germline V gene (reference sequence). Deletions cut 5 bases from V and 3 bases from J, with 8 bases between. The CDR3 region is CSAGELYNEQFF. The CDR3 DNA sequence: TGCAGTGCTGGGGAACTCTACAATGAGCAGTTCTTC.

This clonotype occurred many times. The chain uses TRBV20-1 and TRBJ2-4; D call uncertain. This CDR3 is 12 amino acids long. Germline lookup yields CDR1 DFQATT and CDR2 SNEGSKA (reference sequence). With 6 bases removed from V and 8 bases from J, the gap between germline ends came to 14 bases. Written as DNA, the CDR3 is TGCAGTGCCTTAACTCCCGGCGACATTCAGTACTTC. Amino acid sequence: CSALTPGDIQYF.

This clonotype was detected a few times. The V call is TRBV20-1, the J call TRBJ1-2; D is uncertain. The CDR3 is made up of 16 amino acids. V was pared by 0 bases and J by 6 bases, with 20 bases between. The germline V gene encodes CDR1 DFQATT and CDR2 SNEGSKA (reference sequence). The CDR3 region has the DNA TGCAGTGCTAGAGATACTACTAAGGATCATCGGGATGGCTACACCTTC. It codes for CSARDTTKDHRDGYTF.

This clonotype was observed a handful of times. The genes are TRBV15 and TRBJ1-4, with a possible D match to TRBD1 (5 bases). The CDR3 has 15 amino acids. The ends were cut back, 2 bases at V and 8 bases at J, with 15 bases in the middle. Germline V gene sequence: CDR1 LNHNV, CDR2 YYDKDF (reference sequence). The CDR3: CATSRFFREQEKLFF. The CDR3 DNA reads TGTGCCACCAGCAGATTCTTCAGGGAGCAGGAAAAACTGTTTTTT.

J is TRBJ2-3 and V is TRBV6-5; D not certain. Germline CDR1 is MNHEY and CDR2 is SVGAGI. Trimming took 8 bases from V and 2 from J, leaving 11 bases between them. The CDR3 totals 13 residues. CDR3 in amino acids: CASRTDPTDTQYF. In DNA, the CDR3 is TGTGCCAGCCGTACGGATCCCACAGATACGCAGTATTTT.

The chain uses TRBV6-2 or TRBV6-3 and TRBJ1-2; D gene unclear. V lost 5 bases, J lost 5 bases, and 9 bases lay in between. The CDR3 runs 12 residues. CDR1 and CDR2 from the germline V gene are MNHEY and SVGEGT. CDR3 sequence reads: CASSHVEYGYTF. As DNA, the CDR3 is TGTGCCAGCAGTCACGTTGAGTATGGCTACACCTTC.

The chain carries TRBV11-2 and TRBJ1-4, with D uncertain. V was trimmed by 5 bases and J by 8 bases, leaving 12 bases between them. This CDR3 has 13 residues. Germline CDR1 is SGHAT and CDR2 is FQNNGV. The DNA for the CDR3 is TGTGCCAGCAGCGAAAATCCTAGAGAAAAACTGTTTTTT. It encodes CASSENPREKLFF.

This clonotype came up many times. This rearrangement joins TRBV12-3 or TRBV12-4 to TRBJ1-6; D might be TRBD1 (5 bases). Trimming pared 0 bases from V and 10 bases from J, leaving 10 bases between. The CDR3 contains 14 residues. In nucleotides, the CDR3 is TGTGCCAGCAGTTTAGCGGACAACATCTCACCCCTCCACTTT. Translation gives CASSLADNISPLHF.

V and J are TRBV20-1 and TRBJ2-7; D is perhaps TRBD1 (6 bases). Trimming pared 6 bases from V and 0 bases from J, leaving 12 bases between. CDR1 is DFQATT, CDR2 SNEGSKA, per germline (reference sequence). The CDR3 loop spans 13 amino acids. The CDR3 DNA reads as TGCAGTGCGTCGACAGGCAGCTCCTACGAGCAGTACTTC. Its protein is CSASTGSSYEQYF.

About this clonotype: Just one base apart from a much larger clone, this may be a read error. This sequence joins TRBV5-5 and TRBJ2-2; 9 positions match TRBD1. In germline, CDR1 is SGHKS, CDR2 YYEKEE (reference sequence). CDR3 length equals 15 residues. The CDR3 protein is CAGSSGQGYTGELFF. The CDR3 DNA reads TGTGCCGGCAGCTCGGGACAGGGTTACACCGGGGAGCTGTTTTTT.

This rearrangement joins TRBV10-3 to TRBJ2-7; TRBD2 matches 7 bases. The germline V gene has CDR1 ENHRY and CDR2 SYGVKD. The CDR3 is 16 amino acids. Trimming at V came to 0 bases and at J to 4 bases, leaving 9 bases not matched to a gene. CDR3: CAISESSWLAEYEQYF. Here the CDR3 DNA reads TGTGCCATCAGTGAGTCGTCTTGGCTAGCGGAGTACGAGCAGTACTTC.

V usage is TRBV29-1 and J usage is TRBJ1-1; possible D gene TRBD1, 5 bases. Trimming took off 6 bases at V and 5 bases at J, with 13 bases between the two ends. The CDR3 length is 12 residues. Germline-derived CDR1 and CDR2 are SQVTM and ANQGSEA. This CDR3 reads CSVGDWTTEAFF. The CDR3 DNA reads as TGCAGCGTCGGCGACTGGACAACTGAAGCTTTCTTT.

This sequence joins TRBV19 and TRBJ2-1; D is uncertain. The germline CDR1 and CDR2 sequences are LNHDA and SQIVND (reference sequence). This CDR3 spans 14 amino acids. The V end lost 2 bases, the J end lost 10 bases, and 15 bases lay between the germline ends. In DNA form, the CDR3 reads TGTGCCAGTAGTATAAGAGACCCGCGGCAAGAGCAGTTCTTC. Translated, it gives CASSIRDPRQEQFF.

This clonotype has at least ten counts. The rearrangement uses TRBV29-1 and TRBJ1-5; D perhaps matches TRBD1 (5 bases). The CDR3 totals 13 residues. The V gene lost 6 bases and the J gene lost 0 bases, with 9 bases spanning the gap. Germline V gene data show CDR1 as SQVTM and CDR2 as ANQGSEA. CDR3 residues: CSVGGVSNQPQHF. In DNA form, the CDR3 reads TGCAGCGTGGGGGGGGTTAGCAATCAGCCCCAGCATTTT.

The CDR3 region has the DNA TGTGCCAGCAGCTCGCCGGGTCCTTCCTACAATGAGCAGTTCTTC. The encoded protein is CASSSPGPSYNEQFF. The chain joins TRBV11-2 to TRBJ2-1; D is undetermined. Trimming pared 4 bases from V and 1 base from J, leaving 11 bases between. This CDR3 is built from 15 residues. In germline, CDR1 is SGHAT, CDR2 FQNNGV.

The sample holds many counts of this clonotype. The V gene is TRBV28, the J gene TRBJ1-5, with TRBD1 identical over 7 bases. Looked up from germline, CDR1 is MDHEN and CDR2 is SYDVKM. This CDR3 is 15 amino acids long. The J segment lost 6 bases and the V segment lost 6 bases, leaving 11 bases of the junction unmatched. CDR3 in amino acids: CASSLNRGGGQPQHF. CDR3 in DNA: TGTGCCAGCAGCCTTAACAGGGGCGGGGGTCAGCCCCAGCATTTT.

This clonotype was recorded a few times. The CDR3 spells CSGDSQAYNEQFF. As DNA, the CDR3 is TGCAGTGGGGACAGTCAAGCCTACAATGAGCAGTTCTTC. The V and J genes are TRBV20-1 and TRBJ2-1, with 7 bases aligning to TRBD1. This CDR3 has 13 amino acids. V dropped 7 bases and J dropped 2; count of bases not matched to a gene: 5. Germline V lookup: CDR1 DFQATT, CDR2 SNEGSKA (reference sequence).

In its sample, this clonotype was seen many times. This chain joins TRBV18 and TRBJ1-3, with D unclear. Looked up from germline, CDR1 is KGHSH and CDR2 is LQKENI. V lost 3 bases and J lost 4, with 7 bases in between. There are 13 residues in the CDR3. CDR3 DNA: TGTGCCAGCTCACCGGGCACCGGAAACACCATATATTTT. Its translation: CASSPGTGNTIYF. Together with reference TRBV18 and TRBJ1-3, the CDR3 gives the full variable domain: NAGVMQNPRHLVRRRGQEARLRCSPMKGHSHVYWYRQLPEEGLKFMVYLQKENIIDESGMPKERFSAEFPKEGPSILRIQQVVRGDSAAYFCASSPGTGNTIYFGEGSWLTVV.

This clonotype was found a few times. The genes are TRBV27 and TRBJ2-2; D uncertain. V was pared by 10 bases and J by 5 bases, with 11 bases between. Germline values: CDR1 MNHEY, CDR2 SMNVEV (reference sequence). CDR3 size: 12 residues. The CDR3 reads CATRRPTGELFF. The CDR3 DNA sequence: TGTGCCACCCGAAGACCGACCGGGGAGCTGTTTTTT.

This clonotype was counted between two and nine times. V usage is TRBV11-3 and J usage is TRBJ2-3; 10 nucleotides align to TRBD2. This CDR3 spans 16 amino acids. After removal of 2 bases from V and 6 bases from J, the junction contained 8 bases not matched to a gene. Germline lookup yields CDR1 SGHNT and CDR2 YENEEA. CDR3 sequence (DNA): TGTGCCAGCAGCTTATTAGCGGGGGGTCTATCGGATACGCAGTATTTT. This translates into CASSLLAGGLSDTQYF.

The V call is TRBV11-3, the J call TRBJ1-1; D possibly corresponds to TRBD1 (5 bases). The CDR3 runs to 14 residues. The V and J ends lost 1 base and 6 bases respectively, with 12 bases between them. Germline V gene sequence: CDR1 SGHNT, CDR2 YENEEA. CDR3 loop: CASSLVAGPPEAFF. The CDR3 DNA is TGTGCCAGCAGCTTAGTCGCGGGGCCGCCTGAAGCTTTCTTT.

Concerning this clonotype: This may stem from a read error, because a much larger clone lies one nucleotide away. The chain is built from TRBV20-1 and TRBJ2-3; D might be TRBD2 (5 bases). CDR1 and CDR2 (germline): DFQATT, SNEGSKA (reference sequence). The CDR3 is 14 residues long. The CDR3 nucleotides read TGCAGTGCTCCGGACTCGCGAGGATGGGATACGCGGTATTTT. Translating it yields CSAPDSRGWDTRYF.

This clonotype has only a few counts. V gene TRBV5-1 combines with J gene TRBJ1-4, with D uncertain. This CDR3 has 14 amino acids. Trimming left V 0 bases short and J 8 bases short, with 11 bases between. CDR1 is SGHRS and CDR2 is YFSETQ in the germline V gene. CDR3 sequence (DNA): TGCGCCAGCAGCTTGGAAGGAGGGCGGGAAAAACTGTTTTTT. This sequence encodes CASSLEGGREKLFF.

The CDR3 loop reads CASGLWGAGQPQHF. The DNA of the CDR3 is TGTGCTAGTGGTTTGTGGGGGGCAGGTCAGCCCCAGCATTTT. The chain uses TRBV12-5 and TRBJ1-5; perhaps TRBD1 as D (6 bases). This CDR3 has 14 residues. Looked up from germline, CDR1 is LGHNT and CDR2 is FRNRAP. V was clipped by 2 bases and J by 6 bases, with 11 bases between them.

The rearrangement joins TRBV7-3 to TRBJ1-2; D gene unclear. Germline V gene sequence: CDR1 SGHTA, CDR2 FQGTGA. V was pared by 5 bases and J by 4 bases, with 11 bases between. The CDR3 contains 13 residues. The CDR3 sequence is CASSPDGTYGYTF. CDR3 DNA: TGTGCCAGCAGCCCGGACGGAACCTATGGCTACACCTTC.

This chain joins TRBV7-6 and TRBJ1-1; D is uncertain. Germline CDR1 reads SGHVS; CDR2 reads FNYEAQ. The CDR3 loop spans 15 amino acids. V was trimmed by 3 bases and J by 0 bases, leaving 11 bases between them. CDR3 region: CASSFGYGVNTEAFF. The DNA of the CDR3 is TGTGCCAGCAGCTTTGGTTACGGGGTGAACACTGAAGCTTTCTTT.